The 4 T cell receptor beta chains below all came from one sample that was sequenced in a study of post-analysis software for immune sequencing data. Study-wide findings and caveats: Among about 5 TRBV segments more frequent in patients than controls were TRBV5-6, TRBV5-1 and TRBV20-1.

Antigens for these TCRs are unknown. cDNA libraries of TCR beta carried unique molecular identifiers. In TCRdb, the PCR reads were re-called with MiXCR into one record per CDR3 protein. The table lists 650,000 to 900,000 distinct CDR3 sequences, about half of them singletons. Sequenced: blood. The receptors shown here come from a girl aged 5-17 years with multiple sclerosis.

CDR3 in DNA: TGCGCCAGCAGCCAAGAGGGACAGATGTCCACCGACACTGAAGCTTTCTTT. It yields the protein CASSQEGQMSTDTEAFF. This rearrangement joins TRBV4-1 to TRBJ1-1; 7 nucleotides match TRBD1. Germline CDR1 is MGHRA and CDR2 is YSYEKL. Losses at the gene ends were 0 bases for V and 3 bases for J; bases not matched to a gene: 10. This CDR3 has 17 residues.

The chain recombines TRBV25-1 with TRBJ2-5; D is tentatively TRBD1 or TRBD2 (5 bases each). CDR3 length: 14 amino acids. Trimming cost V 4 bases and J 4 bases, with 13 bases left between them. Germline V gene data show CDR1 as MGHDK and CDR2 as SYGVNS. The CDR3 here is CASSGTPRGETQYF. The CDR3 region has the DNA TGTGCCAGCAGTGGGACCCCGAGGGGAGAGACCCAGTACTTC.

In this sample, this clonotype turned up a few times. The chain has TRBV7-9 and TRBJ1-1; a possible D gene is TRBD1 (6 bases). The germline V and J ends were trimmed by 7 bases and 2 bases, with 11 bases remaining between them. CDR1 SEHNR and CDR2 FQNEAQ come from the germline V gene (reference sequence). The CDR3 is 13 residues long. CDR3 bases: TGTGCCAGCAATGAGGGACACAACACTGAAGCTTTCTTT. Its translation is CASNEGHNTEAFF.

As regards this clonotype: Germline and junction disagree at one end, which may indicate a read error. The V gene is TRBV5-1, the J gene TRBJ2-3, with TRBD2 identical over 8 bases. Germline V CDR1 and CDR2: SGHRS, YFSETQ. This CDR3 has 16 residues. The CDR3: CVSSLLAVKSTDTQYF. CDR3 sequence (DNA): TGCGTCAGCAGCTTACTAGCGGTTAAGAGCACAGATACGCAGTATTTT.